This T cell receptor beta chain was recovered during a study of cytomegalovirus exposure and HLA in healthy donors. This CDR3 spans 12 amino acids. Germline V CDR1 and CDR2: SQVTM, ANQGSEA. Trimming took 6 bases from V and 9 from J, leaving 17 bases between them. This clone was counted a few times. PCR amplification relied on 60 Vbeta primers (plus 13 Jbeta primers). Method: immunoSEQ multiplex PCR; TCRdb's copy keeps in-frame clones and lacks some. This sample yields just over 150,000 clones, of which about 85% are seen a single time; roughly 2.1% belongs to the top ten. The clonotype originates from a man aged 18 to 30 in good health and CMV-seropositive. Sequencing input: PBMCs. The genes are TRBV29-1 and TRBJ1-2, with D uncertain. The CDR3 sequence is CSVDTGSKRYTF. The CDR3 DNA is TGCAGCGTCGATACCGGGTCTAAACGCTACACCTTC.